One and the same sample provided the 27 T cell receptor beta chains below, sequenced in a study of early T cells in non-severe SARS-CoV-2 infection. TCRdb called the 5' RACE reads again in MiXCR, with one record for every CDR3 protein. Here the sample spans about 60,000 distinct CDR3 sequences, 12% being singletons. The sample taken for sequencing was whole blood. The receptors come from an adult who was a healthcare worker with PCR-confirmed SARS-CoV-2 infection or an uninfected control (not recorded which).

This clonotype was detected ten times or more. The rearrangement links TRBV7-6 to TRBJ2-2; D gene ambiguous. The germline V gene has CDR1 SGHVS and CDR2 FNYEAQ. V was trimmed by 5 bases and J by 0 bases, leaving 13 bases between them. The CDR3 spans 16 residues. The CDR3, as DNA: TGTGCCAGCAGCCCCCACGTTGGAGCGAACACCGGGGAGCTGTTTTTT. Amino acid sequence: CASSPHVGANTGELFF.

This clonotype was detected a few times. This chain joins TRBV5-5 and TRBJ2-2, with 12 bases that match TRBD2. This CDR3 comprises 17 residues. From germline, CDR1 is SGHKS and CDR2 YYEKEE (reference sequence). V gave up 3 bases and J gave up 5 bases; unmatched junction bases: 8. The CDR3 protein is CASSSRTSGTPTGELFF. CDR3 nucleotide sequence: TGTGCCAGCAGCTCCCGGACTAGCGGGACCCCTACCGGGGAGCTGTTTTTT.

This clonotype has at least ten counts. The V gene is TRBV21-1, the J gene TRBJ1-1; whether TRBD1, the table's D call, matches the DNA was not checked. TRBV21-1 is given as a pseudogene. The CDR3 sequence is 15 residues long. The CDR3 DNA sequence: TGTGCCAGCAGCCAAGGACAGGGGCCGAACACTGAAGCTTTCTTT. Protein sequence: CASSQGQGPNTEAFF.

This clonotype was counted at least ten times. The chain combines TRBV29-1 with TRBJ2-6, with 9 bases lining up with TRBD1. CDR3 length equals 15 residues. J was trimmed by 1 base and V by 6 bases; bases with no gene match: 4. The germline gives CDR1 SQVTM, CDR2 ANQGSEA. As DNA, the CDR3 is TGCAGCGTAGCCGGGACAGGGTCTGGGGCCAACGTCCTGACTTTC. Amino acids: CSVAGTGSGANVLTF.

This clonotype appeared many times. This sequence joins TRBV20-1 and TRBJ1-2; D not certain. The CDR3 runs 13 residues. The V end lost 0 bases, the J end lost 4 bases, and 9 bases lay between the germline ends. The germline gives CDR1 DFQATT, CDR2 SNEGSKA (reference sequence). The CDR3 DNA reads as TGCAGTGCTAGAGATAACAGTCTCTATGGCTACACCTTC. Translation: CSARDNSLYGYTF.

This clonotype was detected ten times or more. This sequence joins TRBV9 and TRBJ2-2; 12 nucleotides line up with TRBD2. CDR1 is SGDLS, CDR2 YYNGEE, per germline. J was trimmed by 7 bases and V by 4 bases; bases with no gene match: 8. This CDR3 is 16 amino acids long. The CDR3 loop reads CASSRLAGVIGGELFF. In DNA form, the CDR3 reads TGTGCCAGCAGCCGACTAGCGGGAGTTATTGGCGGGGAGCTGTTTTTT.

The rearrangement joins TRBV28 to TRBJ2-1; TRBD1 agrees at 9 bases. Trimming took 5 bases from V and 5 from J; bases not matched to a gene: 10. The germline V gene has CDR1 MDHEN and CDR2 SYDVKM. This CDR3 has 16 amino acids. Here the CDR3 reads CASSPQGTGFHNEQFF. The CDR3 bases are TGTGCCAGCAGTCCGCAGGGGACAGGGTTCCACAATGAGCAGTTCTTC.

This clonotype occurred many times. The chain couples TRBV5-1 to TRBJ2-4, with a tentative D call TRBD1 (5 bases). This CDR3 comprises 17 residues. With 0 bases removed from V and 0 bases from J, the gap between germline ends came to 13 bases. Germline lookup yields CDR1 SGHRS and CDR2 YFSETQ. CDR3 DNA sequence: TGCGCCAGCAGCTTGGGACAGTCCGCGAAAGCCAAAAACATTCAGTACTTC. Its protein product is CASSLGQSAKAKNIQYF.

This clonotype was observed many times. The V and J genes are TRBV27 and TRBJ2-1, with 7 bases identical to TRBD2. V shed 4 bases, J shed 8 bases, and the junction held 11 bases outside the gene matches. The CDR3 length is 15 residues. Germline CDR1 is MNHEY and CDR2 is SMNVEV (reference sequence). The CDR3 region is CASSSPGGRGDEQFF. In nucleotides, the CDR3 is TGTGCCAGCAGTTCCCCCGGCGGGAGAGGCGATGAGCAGTTCTTC.

This clonotype was counted at least ten times. The gene calls are TRBV2 and TRBJ1-1, with D possibly being TRBD1 (6 bases). Looked up from germline, CDR1 is SNHLY and CDR2 is FYNNEI. With 5 bases removed from V and 8 bases from J, the gap between germline ends came to 9 bases. The CDR3 is made up of 11 amino acids. The CDR3 here is CASSYTGEAFF. In DNA form, the CDR3 reads TGTGCCAGCAGTTATACAGGGGAAGCTTTCTTT.

This clonotype has only a few counts. The genes are TRBV29-1 and TRBJ2-3, with 13 bases lining up with TRBD2. The CDR3 contains 17 residues. V trimming: 1 base; J trimming: 6 bases; junction bases outside the gene matches: 10. Per the germline V gene, CDR1 is SQVTM and CDR2 is ANQGSEA. The CDR3 sequence is CSVEGTSGSEGRDTQYF. For the CDR3, the DNA is TGCAGCGTTGAAGGGACTAGCGGGAGTGAGGGGCGGGATACGCAGTATTTT.

This chain links TRBV20-1 with TRBJ2-2; 10 bases are a match to TRBD2. The V segment lost 4 bases and the J segment 3 bases; nucleotides outside the gene matches: 5. In germline, CDR1 is DFQATT, CDR2 SNEGSKA (reference sequence). The CDR3 spans 15 residues. This chain's CDR3 is CSATHGTSDTGELFF. The CDR3 nucleotides read TGCAGTGCTACTCACGGGACTAGCGACACCGGGGAGCTGTTTTTT.

There are many counts of this clonotype. The rearrangement joins TRBV5-1 to TRBJ2-5, with D perhaps matching TRBD2 (6 bases). Germline V gene lookup returns CDR1 SGHRS and CDR2 YFSETQ. The CDR3 spans 15 residues. V was clipped by 4 bases and J by 3 bases, with 16 bases between them. CDR3 sequence (DNA): TGCGCCAGCAGCCTATCTTGGGGGGATGAAGAGACCCAGTACTTC. This codes for CASSLSWGDEETQYF. Full variable domain (rest looked up from reference TRBV5-1 and TRBJ2-5): KAGVTQTPRYLIKTRGQQVTLSCSPISGHRSVSWYQQTPGQGLQFLFEYFSETQRNKGNFPGRFSGRQFSNSRSEMNVSTLELGDSALYLCASSLSWGDEETQYFGPGTRLLVL.

This clonotype occurred a few times. The gene calls are TRBV20-1 and TRBJ1-2; TRBD1 is a possible D gene (6 bases). This CDR3 is built from 15 residues. The germline V gene encodes CDR1 DFQATT and CDR2 SNEGSKA (reference sequence). The V end was cut by 2 bases, the J end by 0 bases, with 13 bases between. CDR3 coding DNA: TGCAGTGCTAGACGGCCCCGGGACACTAACTATGGCTACACCTTC. This encodes CSARRPRDTNYGYTF.

This clonotype showed up just a few times. The V gene is TRBV7-2, the J gene TRBJ2-1; 10 bases fit TRBD1. Trimming at V came to 5 bases and at J to 4 bases, leaving 8 bases not matched to a gene. This CDR3 is 16 amino acids long. From germline, CDR1 is SGHTA and CDR2 FQGNSA. Here the CDR3 reads CASSIPTGGRYNEQFF. The CDR3 DNA sequence: TGTGCCAGCAGCATTCCGACAGGGGGCCGGTACAATGAGCAGTTCTTC.

This clonotype was recorded many times. J is TRBJ2-5 and V is TRBV7-2; a weak D match, TRBD1 (6 bases). CDR3 length: 13 residues. Looked up from germline, CDR1 is SGHTA and CDR2 is FQGNSA. V was shortened by 4 bases and J by 7 bases, with 13 bases between the two germline ends. The DNA for the CDR3 is TGTGCCAGCAGCTCGCAGGGGTCCGGGACCCAGTACTTC. Its translation: CASSSQGSGTQYF.

The J gene is TRBJ2-3, the V gene TRBV3-1; D might be TRBD2 (6 bases). The CDR3 loop spans 14 amino acids. CDR1 LGHDT and CDR2 YNNKEL come from the germline V gene (reference sequence). The V end lost 2 bases, the J end lost 7 bases, and 13 bases lay between the germline ends. The CDR3 loop reads CASSQPLGGNTQYF. The CDR3 DNA is TGTGCCAGCAGCCAACCCCTAGGCGGGAATACGCAGTATTTT.

This clonotype was recorded at least ten times. This chain's CDR3 is CASSEYRASYEQYF. CDR3 DNA sequence: TGCGCCAGCAGTGAGTACCGGGCCTCCTACGAGCAGTACTTC. The chain uses TRBV10-2 and TRBJ2-7; D gene unclear. CDR3 length: 14 amino acids. Trimming removed 1 base at V and 0 bases at J, with 7 bases between. Germline lookup yields CDR1 WSHSY and CDR2 SAAADI.

The sample holds a few counts of this clonotype. The V gene is TRBV9, the J gene TRBJ2-1; no reliable D call. The CDR3 consists of 13 residues. Trimming took off 9 bases at V and 0 bases at J, with 10 bases between the two ends. Germline V gives CDR1 SGDLS, CDR2 YYNGEE. CDR3: CATGSGSYNEQFF. CDR3 DNA: TGTGCCACCGGGTCGGGCTCCTACAATGAGCAGTTCTTC.

This clonotype was seen only a few times. V gene TRBV5-1 combines with J gene TRBJ1-2, with D tentatively TRBD1 (6 bases). The CDR3 has 15 amino acids. The germline CDR1 and CDR2 sequences are SGHRS and YFSETQ. Trimming removed 4 bases at V and 3 bases at J, with 16 bases between. The CDR3 DNA reads TGCGCCAGCAGCCCGAATTCAGGGGTCGACTATGGCTACACCTTC. Amino acids: CASSPNSGVDYGYTF.

This clonotype was detected only a few times. The chain joins TRBV5-4 to TRBJ2-5; D possibly uses TRBD1 or TRBD2 (6 bases each). This CDR3 has 13 amino acids. Germline CDR1 reads SGHNT; CDR2 reads YYREEE (reference sequence). Trimming cost V 8 bases and J 4 bases, with 15 bases left between them. The CDR3 bases are TGTGCCAGTCACAGGGAGGCAAGAGAGACCCAGTACTTC. Protein: CASHREARETQYF.

The sample holds a few counts of this clonotype. V usage is TRBV7-2 and J usage is TRBJ2-3; 7 positions agree with TRBD2. This CDR3 has 17 amino acids. Germline CDR1 and CDR2: SGHTA and FQGNSA. Trimming took 3 bases from V and 3 from J; bases not matched to a gene: 12. Written as DNA, the CDR3 is TGTGCCAGCAGCTTCGTTGGACGGGAGGTCGGGACAGATACGCAGTATTTT. Amino acids: CASSFVGREVGTDTQYF.

The chain carries TRBV7-2 and TRBJ2-5; 8 bases align to TRBD1. The V and J ends lost 1 base and 6 bases, in that order; junction bases with no gene match: 4. The germline gives CDR1 SGHTA, CDR2 FQGNSA. The CDR3 covers 14 residues. Written as DNA, the CDR3 is TGTGCCAGCAGCTTAGGGCAGGGGGCAAAGACCCAGTACTTC. Amino acids: CASSLGQGAKTQYF.

This chain uses TRBV9 with TRBJ2-3; possible D gene TRBD1, 6 bases. This CDR3 is built from 17 residues. CDR1 is SGDLS and CDR2 is YYNGEE in the germline V gene. V was clipped by 3 bases and J by 2 bases, with 19 bases between them. The chain's CDR3 is CASSANSGDGITDTQYF. The DNA for the CDR3 is TGTGCCAGCAGCGCAAATTCAGGGGACGGAATCACAGATACGCAGTATTTT.

This clonotype was observed at least ten times. This chain joins TRBV14 and TRBJ1-3; D remains unclear. CDR3 length equals 13 residues. Trimming removed 2 bases at V and 4 bases at J, with 6 bases between. The germline V gene has CDR1 SGHDN and CDR2 FVKESK. DNA of the CDR3: TGTGCCAGCAGCCAACAGATCGGAAACACCATATATTTT. This gives the protein CASSQQIGNTIYF.

This sequence joins TRBV6-1 and TRBJ2-5; D possibly corresponds to TRBD2 (6 bases). There are 17 residues in the CDR3. Germline V lookup: CDR1 MNHNS, CDR2 SASEGT. Trimming cost V 2 bases and J 2 bases, with 18 bases left between them. The CDR3 DNA is TGTGCCAGCAGTGAATACCCCTTGATAGCGGTACAAGAGACCCAGTACTTC. This encodes CASSEYPLIAVQETQYF.

This clonotype was recorded a few times. The chain recombines TRBV6-6 with TRBJ1-6; D is unclear. V lost 0 bases and J 7 bases, leaving 10 bases between the germline ends. Germline values: CDR1 MNHNY, CDR2 SVGAGI (reference sequence). The CDR3 loop spans 15 amino acids. CDR3 sequence (DNA): TGTGCCAGCAGTTACTCGGAGGCAATCAATTCACCCCTCCACTTT. It encodes CASSYSEAINSPLHF.